This passage covers 15 T cell receptor beta chains from one sample sequenced in a study of cytomegalovirus exposure and HLA in healthy donors. The study ran its PCR with 60 Vbeta and 13 Jbeta primers. The data were produced by immunoSEQ multiplex PCR, yet TCRdb's version contains in-frame clones alone and is incomplete. The top ten hold more than 2.5% of the sample, which has more than 140,000 clones, approximately 78% seen once. Sequenced sample: PBMCs. These receptors were taken from a man younger than 35 in good health and CMV-seropositive.

V usage is TRBV6-5 and J usage is TRBJ2-7, with 7 nucleotides matching TRBD1. This CDR3 is 15 amino acids long. From germline, CDR1 is MNHEY and CDR2 SVGAGI. Trimming cost V 2 bases and J 2 bases; bases outside gene matches: 6. This CDR3 is CASSYEEGAPYEQYF. As DNA, the CDR3 is TGTGCCAGCAGTTACGAAGAGGGGGCACCCTACGAGCAGTACTTC.

The J gene is TRBJ1-1, the V gene TRBV28; 9 bases fit TRBD1. J gave up 6 bases and V 5 bases, and 19 bases lay outside the gene matches. There are 18 residues in the CDR3. Germline values: CDR1 MDHEN, CDR2 SYDVKM. This CDR3 is CASSHGTGKAASWAEAFF. The CDR3 DNA reads TGTGCCAGCAGTCATGGGACAGGGAAGGCGGCCTCGTGGGCTGAAGCTTTCTTT.

V usage is TRBV29-1 and J usage is TRBJ2-1; 8 nucleotides agree with TRBD2. The CDR3 sequence is 16 residues long. Germline V gene sequence: CDR1 SQVTM, CDR2 ANQGSEA. V trimming: 4 bases; J trimming: 2 bases; junction bases outside the gene matches: 10. Written as DNA, the CDR3 is TGCAGCGTTGGAGGAGTAGCGGGGCTGCCCTACAATGAGCAGTTCTTC. This encodes CSVGGVAGLPYNEQFF.

The chain has TRBV5-6 and TRBJ2-5; 8 nucleotides line up with TRBD2. This CDR3 has 14 amino acids. Trimming took 0 bases from V and 11 from J; bases not matched to a gene: 9. Germline CDR1 SGHDT, CDR2 YYEEEE. This CDR3 is CASSLVAGGGEQYF. In DNA form, the CDR3 reads TGTGCCAGCAGCTTGGTGGCGGGAGGAGGGGAGCAGTACTTC.

The CDR3, as DNA: TGTGCCAGCAGTTCGGAGGGGGCGAGGACTGAAGCTTTCTTT. Protein: CASSSEGARTEAFF. The chain is built from TRBV28 and TRBJ1-1; 7 positions agree with TRBD1. Germline trimming cut 4 bases from V and 5 bases from J; bases unmatched to any gene: 7. Per the germline V gene, CDR1 is MDHEN and CDR2 is SYDVKM. The CDR3 spans 14 residues.

This chain links TRBV5-1 with TRBJ2-5; D not resolved. CDR1 and CDR2 from the germline V gene are SGHRS and YFSETQ. The CDR3 is 18 amino acids. Trimming took 0 bases from V and 3 from J, leaving 21 bases between them. This CDR3 reads CASSLVATDLSGEETQYF. CDR3 nucleotide sequence: TGCGCCAGCAGCTTGGTGGCTACCGACCTTAGTGGAGAAGAGACCCAGTACTTC.

The chain uses TRBV11-2 and TRBJ2-7; D remains ambiguous. CDR3 size: 12 residues. V dropped 6 bases and J dropped 4 bases, with 10 bases sitting between them. Per germline, CDR1 SGHAT and CDR2 FQNNGV. This chain's CDR3 is CASRAGLYEQYF. Written as DNA, the CDR3 is TGTGCCAGCAGGGCCGGGTTATACGAGCAGTACTTC. Combining the CDR3 with reference TRBV11-2 and TRBJ2-7 gives the whole variable domain EAGVAQSPRYKIIEKRQSVAFWCNPISGHATLYWYQQILGQGPKLLIQFQNNGVVDDSQLPKDRFSAERLKGVDSTLKIQPAKLEDSAVYLCASRAGLYEQYFGPGTRLTVT.

The chain employs TRBV2 and TRBJ1-2; 7 bases align to TRBD1. This CDR3 spans 13 amino acids. Germline lookup yields CDR1 SNHLY and CDR2 FYNNEI. The trim removed 4 bases at V and 4 bases at J, leaving 3 bases unmatched. CDR3 DNA sequence: TGTGCCAGCAGTGGACAGGGCAGCTATGGCTACACCTTC. Its protein product is CASSGQGSYGYTF.

With respect to this clone: Mismatch with germline at one junction end may stem from a read error. The chain joins TRBV5-1 to TRBJ2-5; D uncertain. The CDR3 contains 12 residues. Germline loops: CDR1 SGHRS, CDR2 YFSETQ. CDR3 sequence reads: CASSLEGSLADF. The DNA of the CDR3 is TGCGCCAGCAGCTTGGAAGGATCCCTGGCGGACTTC.

This rearrangement joins TRBV7-6 to TRBJ2-5, with 10 nucleotides matching TRBD1. In germline, CDR1 is SGHVS, CDR2 FNYEAQ. The CDR3 sequence is 15 residues long. V shed 2 bases and J 5 bases; nucleotides not matched to a gene: 5. The DNA for the CDR3 is TGTGCCAGCAGCTTATTAAGGACAGGGGGGGAGACCCAGTACTTC. It specifies CASSLLRTGGETQYF.

V and J are TRBV5-1 and TRBJ2-5; perhaps TRBD1 as D (5 bases). The CDR3 totals 15 residues. V gave up 2 bases and J gave up 5 bases, with 16 bases separating them. Germline-derived CDR1 and CDR2 are SGHRS and YFSETQ. CDR3 region: CASSFVGDIGETQYF. CDR3 in DNA: TGCGCCAGCAGCTTCGTAGGGGATATTGGGGAGACCCAGTACTTC. Together with reference TRBV5-1 and TRBJ2-5, the CDR3 gives the full variable domain: KAGVTQTPRYLIKTRGQQVTLSCSPISGHRSVSWYQQTPGQGLQFLFEYFSETQRNKGNFPGRFSGRQFSNSRSEMNVSTLELGDSALYLCASSFVGDIGETQYFGPGTRLLVL.

The chain couples TRBV25-1 to TRBJ1-5, with TRBD1 as a possible D gene (6 bases). Germline values: CDR1 MGHDK, CDR2 SYGVNS. CDR3 size: 14 residues. V shed 7 bases and J shed 5 bases, with 15 bases lying between them. CDR3 protein: CASTPPGHHQPQHF. CDR3 coding DNA: TGTGCCAGCACCCCCCCGGGACATCATCAGCCCCAGCATTTT. The variable domain in full, completed from reference TRBV25-1 and TRBJ1-5, reads EADIYQTPRYLVIGTGKKITLECSQTMGHDKMYWYQQDPGMELHLIHYSYGVNSTEKGDLSSESTVSRIRTEHFPLTLESARPSHTSQYLCASTPPGHHQPQHFGDGTRLSIL.

This rearrangement joins TRBV28 to TRBJ2-3; 10 bases are shared with TRBD2. The CDR3 is 16 residues long. The J segment lost 3 bases and the V segment lost 5 bases, leaving 8 bases of the junction unmatched. CDR1 is MDHEN and CDR2 is SYDVKM in the germline V gene. The CDR3 here is CASSRISGRQTDTQYF. The CDR3 DNA is TGTGCCAGCAGTAGGATTAGCGGGAGGCAGACAGATACGCAGTATTTT. The full variable domain, rest sourced from reference TRBV28 and TRBJ2-3, is DVKVTQSSRYLVKRTGEKVFLECVQDMDHENMFWYRQDPGLGLRLIYFSYDVKMKEKGDIPEGYSVSREKKERFSLILESASTNQTSMYLCASSRISGRQTDTQYFGPGTRLTVL.

This rearrangement joins TRBV29-1 to TRBJ2-5; D is unresolved. Gene TRBJ2-7 matches the end of the DNA better, so the J call may be wrong. The CDR3 extends over 13 amino acids. Germline V lookup: CDR1 SQVTM, CDR2 ANQGSEA. CDR3 residues: CSVEDLGSYEQYF. The CDR3 coding sequence is TGCAGCGTTGAAGATTTGGGCTCCTACGAGCAGTACTTC.

This clone was seen a handful of times. V gene TRBV28 combines with J gene TRBJ1-2; D is perhaps TRBD1 (6 bases). The V end was cut by 7 bases, the J end by 10 bases, with 19 bases between. CDR1 is MDHEN and CDR2 is SYDVKM in the germline V gene. There are 13 residues in the CDR3. For the CDR3, the DNA is TGTGCCAGCATCCCCGGCAGGGACATTGACTACACCTTC. Translating gives CASIPGRDIDYTF.